The 20 T cell receptor beta chains below were found in one sample sequenced in a study of T cells after yellow fever vaccination. In TCRdb, the 5' RACE reads were re-called with MiXCR into one record per CDR3 protein. The data show some 100,000 distinct CDR3 sequences, with more than 5.5% seen just once and approximately 3% held by the top ten. The sample here was CD4+ T cells sorted from PBMCs, taken roughly 46 days after the first yellow fever vaccination. All receptors derive from a man aged 18-30 years who received the YFV17D yellow fever vaccine.

This clonotype was counted at least ten times. V usage is TRBV7-3 and J usage is TRBJ2-1; 8 nucleotides match TRBD1. CDR1 is SGHTA, CDR2 FQGTGA, per germline. CDR3 length equals 16 residues. J lost 4 bases, V lost 5 bases, and 10 bases had no gene match. CDR3 nucleotide sequence: TGTGCCAGCAGCCCCCCTCCAGGGGGCGCTTACAATGAGCAGTTCTTC. Translated: CASSPPPGGAYNEQFF.

This clonotype was detected only a few times. The chain recombines TRBV7-2 with TRBJ1-1; D is possibly TRBD1 (5 bases). The CDR3 loop spans 14 amino acids. Germline V CDR1 and CDR2: SGHTA, FQGNSA. V shed 7 bases and J shed 5 bases, with 17 bases lying between them. CDR3 DNA sequence: TGTGCCAGCACCGTCGTAAGGGGAGAAACTGAAGCTTTCTTT. Translating it yields CASTVVRGETEAFF. Full variable domain (remainder filled in from reference TRBV7-2 and TRBJ1-1): GAGVSQSPSNKVTEKGKDVELRCDPISGHTALYWYRQSLGQGLEFLIYFQGNSAPDKSGLPSDRFSAERTGGSVSTLTIQRTQQEDSAVYLCASTVVRGETEAFFGQGTRLTVV.

This clonotype was recorded many times. The V call is TRBV10-3, the J call TRBJ2-7; D may match TRBD1 or TRBD2 (5 bases each). The V end was cut by 11 bases, the J end by 2 bases, with 16 bases between. Germline CDR1 and CDR2: ENHRY and SYGVKD. The CDR3 has 13 residues. CDR3 DNA sequence: TGTGCCGTCCGGCCTCAGGGAGCCTACGAGCAGTACGTC. Its translation is CAVRPQGAYEQYV.

This clonotype was seen ten or more times. V usage is TRBV4-3 and J usage is TRBJ1-4; 11 bases are shared with TRBD1. Germline assignment: CDR1 LGHNA and CDR2 YSLEER. There are 20 residues in the CDR3. The ends lost 2 bases at V and 3 bases at J; junction bases unmatched: 14. The CDR3 nucleotides are TGCGCCAGCAGCCAACCCGTTTGGACAGGGGGCGAGAAATCTAATGAAAAACTGTTTTTT. It specifies CASSQPVWTGGEKSNEKLFF.

This clonotype was observed at least ten times. The gene calls are TRBV4-3 and TRBJ2-1, with no clear D. In germline, CDR1 is LGHNA, CDR2 YSLEER. V was trimmed by 4 bases and J by 8 bases, leaving 21 bases between them. This CDR3 spans 16 amino acids. CDR3: CASSPAGFAGVDEQFF. CDR3 sequence (DNA): TGCGCCAGCAGCCCAGCTGGCTTTGCAGGTGTGGATGAGCAGTTCTTC.

The chain carries TRBV5-1 and TRBJ1-1; D is undetermined. Trimming pared 2 bases from V and 0 bases from J, leaving 8 bases between. The CDR3 sequence is 14 residues long. Germline CDR1 reads SGHRS; CDR2 reads YFSETQ. In nucleotides, the CDR3 is TGCGCCAGCAGCTTATTATCGGTGAACACTGAAGCTTTCTTT. It specifies CASSLLSVNTEAFF.

This clonotype was found many times. The CDR3 protein is CSAGRAGYEQYF. The CDR3 DNA follows: TGCAGTGCTGGCCGGGCTGGCTACGAGCAGTACTTC. The chain joins TRBV20-1 to TRBJ2-7; D ambiguous. With 5 bases removed from V and 3 bases from J, the gap between germline ends came to 11 bases. The CDR3 length is 12 residues. CDR1 DFQATT and CDR2 SNEGSKA come from the germline V gene (reference sequence).

This clonotype came up a few times. The V call is TRBV11-2, the J call TRBJ2-2; TRBD1 aligns across 9 bases. The CDR3 runs 20 residues. Germline V CDR1 and CDR2: SGHAT, FQNNGV. With V trimmed by 2 bases and J by 1 base, 14 bases remained unmatched. The CDR3 sequence: CASSLRRTGETQWNTGELFF. The CDR3 DNA reads TGTGCCAGCAGCTTAAGGCGGACAGGGGAGACTCAGTGGAACACCGGGGAGCTGTTTTTT.

This clonotype has at least ten counts. The chain links TRBV3-1 to TRBJ1-6; no clear D. Germline-derived CDR1 and CDR2 are LGHDT and YNNKEL (reference sequence). This CDR3 has 12 residues. V was pared by 6 bases and J by 8 bases, with 8 bases between. The CDR3 here is CASRKPDSPLHF. CDR3 in DNA: TGTGCCAGCAGGAAACCGGATTCACCCCTCCACTTT.

This clonotype has a count of ten or more. J is TRBJ2-6 and V is TRBV29-1; no clear D gene. The germline CDR1 and CDR2 sequences are SQVTM and ANQGSEA. This CDR3 has 12 residues. In DNA form, the CDR3 reads TGCAGTACGCTTTCTGGGGCCAACGTCCTGACTTTC. Translated: CSTLSGANVLTF.

This clonotype was picked up many times. CDR3 residues: CASGPLAGLNTGELFF. The CDR3 DNA is TGCGCCAGCGGCCCGCTAGCGGGTCTTAACACCGGGGAGCTGTTTTTT. The rearrangement joins TRBV5-1 to TRBJ2-2, with 8 bases lining up with TRBD2. The CDR3 length is 16 residues. The V and J ends lost 7 bases and 2 bases, in that order; junction bases with no gene match: 10. CDR1 and CDR2 (germline): SGHRS, YFSETQ.

This clonotype was counted ten times or more. V and J are TRBV4-2 and TRBJ1-1; D is perhaps TRBD1 (6 bases). With 2 bases removed from V and 3 bases from J, the gap between germline ends came to 22 bases. This CDR3 region has 18 residues. Germline CDR1 reads LGHNA; CDR2 reads YNFKEQ. Written as DNA, the CDR3 is TGTGCCAGCAGCCAACATTTAGGCAGGGGCGCGGGGGACACTGAAGCTTTCTTT. It encodes CASSQHLGRGAGDTEAFF.

The table lists this clonotype with a few counts. V gene TRBV12-3 or TRBV12-4 combines with J gene TRBJ2-7; the D gene is possibly TRBD1 (6 bases). The CDR3 contains 16 residues. Trimming removed 10 bases at V and 0 bases at J, with 22 bases between. The CDR3: CATHHRGGSPSYEQYV. In DNA form, the CDR3 reads TGTGCCACCCATCACCGTGGGGGCAGTCCCTCCTACGAGCAGTACGTC.

This CDR3 is CSVGRTSGGASYNEQFF. CDR3 in DNA: TGCAGCGTTGGGCGGACTAGCGGGGGGGCATCCTACAATGAGCAGTTCTTC. The V gene is TRBV29-1, the J gene TRBJ2-1; TRBD2 aligns across 15 bases. Germline V gives CDR1 SQVTM, CDR2 ANQGSEA. CDR3 length: 17 amino acids. Losses at the gene ends were 4 bases for V and 1 base for J; bases not matched to a gene: 5.

This clonotype was counted many times. V is TRBV6-1 and J is TRBJ1-1, with D possibly TRBD1 on 6 matching bases. Germline CDR1 is MNHNS and CDR2 is SASEGT. With 6 bases removed from V and 1 base from J, the gap between germline ends came to 12 bases. There are 14 residues in the CDR3. CDR3: CASSPGTPNTEAFF. DNA for the CDR3: TGTGCCAGCAGCCCCGGGACACCGAACACTGAAGCTTTCTTT.

This clonotype was counted many times. This rearrangement joins TRBV7-2 to TRBJ2-7; D assignment may be TRBD1 or TRBD2 (5 bases each). CDR3 length equals 15 residues. V lost 6 bases, J lost 3 bases, and 18 bases lay in between. Germline CDR1 reads SGHTA; CDR2 reads FQGNSA. The chain's CDR3 is CASSQAPGPSYEQYF. CDR3 DNA sequence: TGTGCCAGCAGTCAAGCACCGGGACCGAGCTACGAGCAGTACTTC.

In its sample, this clonotype was seen many times. As DNA, the CDR3 is TGTGCCAGTAGTATAACCCGGTTTAATAGCAATCAGCCCCAGCATTTT. Residues: CASSITRFNSNQPQHF. The V and J genes are TRBV19 and TRBJ1-5; D gene uncertain. Trimming took 2 bases from V and 0 from J, leaving 11 bases between them. Germline V CDR1 and CDR2: LNHDA, SQIVND (reference sequence). The CDR3 consists of 16 residues. The variable domain in full, with the rest retrieved from reference TRBV19 and TRBJ1-5, is DGGITQSPKYLFRKEGQNVTLSCEQNLNHDAMYWYRQDPGQGLRLIYYSQIVNDFQKGDIAEGYSVSREKKESFPLTVTSAQKNPTAFYLCASSITRFNSNQPQHFGDGTRLSIL.

Judged by abundance, this clonotype is medium-sized (0.01 to 0.1%). The rearrangement uses TRBV7-2 and TRBJ1-4; D gene uncertain. The CDR3 covers 14 residues. V shed 5 bases and J shed 6 bases, with 13 bases lying between them. The V gene's germline CDR1 is SGHTA and CDR2 FQGNSA. The DNA of the CDR3 is TGTGCCAGCAGCAACCAGAAAGGGCATGAAAAACTGTTTTTT. This codes for CASSNQKGHEKLFF.

The genes are TRBV20-1 and TRBJ1-2, with a possible D match to TRBD1 (5 bases). Germline assignment: CDR1 DFQATT and CDR2 SNEGSKA (reference sequence). Trimming shortened V by 5 bases and J by 3 bases, and 13 bases separated the two germline ends. The CDR3 has 13 residues. CDR3 in DNA: TGCAGTGCTGGAGGGGCCATACACTATGGCTACACCTTC. Its translation is CSAGGAIHYGYTF.

About this clonotype: A clone one base away is much larger, so this may be a read error. This sequence joins TRBV20-1 and TRBJ2-7; 8 positions agree with TRBD1. The CDR3 loop spans 12 amino acids. CDR1 and CDR2 (germline): DFQATT, SNEGSKA (reference sequence). In nucleotides, the CDR3 is TGCTGTGCTAGACAGGGGCCCGCCGAGCAGTACTTC. Residues: CCARQGPAEQYF.